The following is a T cell receptor beta chain sequence with its context. Its antigen is unknown. One base away there is no much larger clone; base qualities are not given. TCRbeta CDR3 regions were sequenced with the immunoSEQ Assay. After extraction, genomic DNA underwent amplification by bias-controlled multiplex PCR, followed by high-throughput sequencing. From the authors' description of their analysis: To quantify the absolute abundance of every unique TCRbeta CDR3 region, sequences were collapsed and filtered. T cell fraction was estimated by normalizing TCRbeta template counts to usable DNA, which was measured by amplifying reference genes present in all nucleated cells. Repertoire TCRs were annotated as SARS-CoV-2-specific by exact matching of V gene, CDR3 amino acid sequence and J gene to a known reactive TCR set. The reference SARS-CoV-2 TCR set was obtained from MIRA and was filtered for enrichment in COVID-19-positive ImmuneCODE repertoires, whereby public or cross-reactive TCRs were removed. Using the MIRA antigens, annotated TCRs were further analysed by specific ORF or by position within an ORF. Depth was the summed frequency of annotated unique rearrangements, while breadth was defined as annotated unique rearrangements over total unique productive rearrangements. Two-sided Wilcoxon rank-sum tests were applied when comparing TCR breadth between groups. This is the immuneACCESS table as TCRdb keeps it, with only in-frame sequences that have V and J called. A part of the clones is gone; compared with another copy, unresolved V genes explain less than half, and the rest is unexplained. That table is the source of V, J and clone size, and D and trimming were worked out from the DNA. This sample is represented by 350,000 to 500,000 clones; 88% of them were singletons. The top ten hold 3.6% of the sample.

The treatment or condition label corresponds to: 15 to 20 received Ad26.COV2.S at low or high dose, single or two shots; about 5 received placebo; per-sample allocation not given. Repertoires of vaccine and placebo recipients were sequenced from samples taken on day 63 after the first injection. Between 29 July and 7 August 2020, Cohort 1b enrolled 20 to 30 adults aged 18-55 years at one site in Boston, USA. Ad26.COV2.S was a replication-incompetent adenovirus type 26 vector that expressed a prefusion-stabilized SARS-CoV-2 spike protein derived from the original Wuhan strain. The V end loses 2 bases and the J end loses 4 bases, and a stretch of 9 bases separates them. Taken from cysteine to phenylalanine, the CDR3 has 14 residues. The read is trimmed to its CDR3 DNA, 42 bases read in frame from base 1. CDR1 and CDR2, per the germline V gene, are MNHEY and SVGEGT. These data belong to a study of Ad26.COV2.S vaccination and SARS-CoV-2 variants (dated by TCRdb to the early 2020s). A note on the overall study: Donors in the vaccine arm were drawn from COV1001, a phase I-IIa trial of Ad26.COV2.S in healthy adults that was multicentre, randomized, double-blind and placebo-controlled. A total of approximately 32 samples were included in the TCR-sequenced set, comprising around 20 Ad26.COV2.S vaccine recipients, 5 placebo recipients and 8 SARS-CoV-2 convalescent individuals. Ad26.COV2.S was administered intramuscularly at a dose of 5x10^10 or 1x10^11 viral particles, either as one shot or as two shots given 56 days apart. Trial participants were randomized into five groups of five: low-dose or high-dose Ad26.COV2.S given once or twice, or placebo on both occasions. Investigators remained blinded to trial group allocation during experiments and outcome assessment. TCRbeta repertoire sequencing served as the tool for gauging how specific and how broad the SARS-CoV-2-reactive T cell receptors were following Ad26.COV2.S vaccination. The research as a whole found: Ad26.COV2.S recipients had higher spike-specific TCR breadth than placebo recipients (P = 0.0014). The study lacked the statistical power to compare responses across vaccine doses or regimens. Vaccine and placebo recipients had similar non-spike TCR breadth, a finding consistent with the vaccine containing only spike. Substantial breadth of spike-specific CD8+ and CD4+ T cell responses was reported after vaccination. The authors noted that the TCR breadth and depth analyses may have underestimated total T cell responses.

The sequencing used peripheral blood, collected in a trial of Ad26.COV2.S vaccine versus placebo. The sequence derives from a person aged 18-65 years who received the Ad26.COV2.S COVID-19 vaccine or a placebo. The chain is encoded by TRBV6-2 or TRBV6-3 joined to TRBJ1-5, and perhaps TRBD1 as D gene, on 5 matching bases. Read as DNA, the sequence is TGTGCCAGCAGTTACGTCAGGGTGAATCAGCCCCAGCATTTT. Its translation reads: CASSYVRVNQPQHF.